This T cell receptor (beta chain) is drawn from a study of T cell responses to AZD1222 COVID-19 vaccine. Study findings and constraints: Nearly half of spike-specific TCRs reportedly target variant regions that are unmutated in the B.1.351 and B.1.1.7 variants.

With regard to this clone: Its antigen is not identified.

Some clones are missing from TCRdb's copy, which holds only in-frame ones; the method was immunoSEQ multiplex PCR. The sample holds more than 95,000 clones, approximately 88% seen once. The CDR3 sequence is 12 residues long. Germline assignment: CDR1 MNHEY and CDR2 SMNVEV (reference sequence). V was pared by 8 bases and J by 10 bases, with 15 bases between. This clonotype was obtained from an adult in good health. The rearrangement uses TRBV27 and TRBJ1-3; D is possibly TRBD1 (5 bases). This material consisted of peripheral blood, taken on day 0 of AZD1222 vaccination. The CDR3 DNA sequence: TGTGCCAGCGGCCGGCAGGGTAGGACCATATATTTT. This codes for CASGRQGRTIYF.